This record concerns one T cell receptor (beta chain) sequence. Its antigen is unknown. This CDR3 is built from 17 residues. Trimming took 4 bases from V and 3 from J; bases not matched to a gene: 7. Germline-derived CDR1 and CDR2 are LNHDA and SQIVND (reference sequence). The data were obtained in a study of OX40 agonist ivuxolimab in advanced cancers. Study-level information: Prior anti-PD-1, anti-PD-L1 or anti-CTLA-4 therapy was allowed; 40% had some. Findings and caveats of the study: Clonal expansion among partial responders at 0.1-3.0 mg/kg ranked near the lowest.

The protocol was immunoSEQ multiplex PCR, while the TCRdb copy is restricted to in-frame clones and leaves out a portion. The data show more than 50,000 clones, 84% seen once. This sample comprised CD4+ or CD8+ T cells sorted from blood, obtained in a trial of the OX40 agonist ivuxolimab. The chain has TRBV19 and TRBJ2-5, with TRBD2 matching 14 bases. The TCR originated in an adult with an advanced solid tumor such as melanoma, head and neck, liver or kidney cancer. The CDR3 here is CASSKGTSGGIKETQYF. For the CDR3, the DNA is TGTGCCAGTAGTAAGGGGACTAGCGGGGGAATTAAAGAGACCCAGTACTTC.